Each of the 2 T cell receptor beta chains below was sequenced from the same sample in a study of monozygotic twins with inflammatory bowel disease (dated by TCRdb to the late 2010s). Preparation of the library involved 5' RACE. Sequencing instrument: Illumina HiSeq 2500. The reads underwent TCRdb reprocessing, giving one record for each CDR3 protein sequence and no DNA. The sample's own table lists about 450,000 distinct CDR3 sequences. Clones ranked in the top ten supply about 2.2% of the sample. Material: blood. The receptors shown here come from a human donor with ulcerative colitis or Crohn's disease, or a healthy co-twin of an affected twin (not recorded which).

The CDR3 protein is CASSLTFRGADYGYTF. The genes are TRBV5-1 and TRBJ1-2; the TCRdb call, TRBD1, lacks DNA for checking. Germline V lookup: CDR1 SGHRS, CDR2 YFSETQ. The CDR3 is 16 amino acids.

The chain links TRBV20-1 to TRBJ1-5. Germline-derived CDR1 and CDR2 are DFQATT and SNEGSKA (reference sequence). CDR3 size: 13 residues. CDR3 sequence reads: CSGAGDSNQPQHF.